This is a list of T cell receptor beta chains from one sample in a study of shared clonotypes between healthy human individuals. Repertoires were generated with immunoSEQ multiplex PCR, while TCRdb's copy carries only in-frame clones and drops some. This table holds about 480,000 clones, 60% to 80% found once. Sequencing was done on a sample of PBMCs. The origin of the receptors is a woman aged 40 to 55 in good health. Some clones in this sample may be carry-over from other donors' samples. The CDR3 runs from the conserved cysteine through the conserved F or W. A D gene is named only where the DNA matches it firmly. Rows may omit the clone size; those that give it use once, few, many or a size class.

TGCGCCAGCAGCTCGGAATGGCGGAACACAGATACGCAGTATTTT CASSSEWRNTDTQYF TRBV5-1 NA TRBJ2-3 NA
TGTGCCAGCAGTTCCACCCTCCAAGAGACCCAGTACTTC CASSSTLQETQYF TRBV27 NA TRBJ2-5 NA
TGTGCCAGCAGTCCGCTTGGGGGTTACGAGCAGTACTTC CASSPLGGYEQYF TRBV27 NA TRBJ2-7 NA
TGTGCCAGCGGGACTAGCGGGATCTACAATGAGCAGTTCTTC CASGTSGIYNEQFF TRBV9 NA TRBJ2-1 TRBD2
TGTGCCAGCAGCTTTGGGGGTGGCGGGAGGAGGAAGACCCAGTACTTC CASSFGGGGRRKTQYF TRBV11-2 NA TRBJ2-5 TRBD2
TGCGCCAGCAGTCAGGCTCATACAGGGGCTGGGGCCAACGTCCTGACTTTC CASSQAHTGAGANVLTF TRBV23-1 NA TRBJ2-6 TRBD1
TGCAGCGTTGAAGGGGCAACTAGCGATGACTACGAGCAGTACTTC CSVEGATSDDYEQYF TRBV29-1 NA TRBJ2-7 TRBD2
TGTGCCAGCAGCGTAAAATGGAGACAGGGCTACTACGAGCAGTACTTC CASSVKWRQGYYEQYF TRBV9 NA TRBJ2-7 TRBD1
TGTGCCAGCAGCTTAGCGCGGGCTAGCGGGAGGTCCTACAATGAGCAGTTCTTC CASSLARASGRSYNEQFF TRBV7-2 NA TRBJ2-1 TRBD2
TGTGCCAGCAGTGCGGGACAGGGCCGAAACACCATATATTTT CASSAGQGRNTIYF TRBV2 NA TRBJ1-3 TRBD1
TGCAGCGTTGGGGAAGCTTCGGACACTGAAGCTTTCTTT CSVGEASDTEAFF TRBV29-1 NA TRBJ1-1 NA
TGTGCCACCAGCAGAGAGGCGGGGGCAGGGGGCTACGTGGGCACCTTC CATSREAGAGGYVGTF TRBV15 NA TRBJ1-2 TRBD1
TGTGCCAGCAGTTTAATTTTCGGGACCGGTAGCTCCTACGAGCAGTACTTC CASSLIFGTGSSYEQYF TRBV28 NA TRBJ2-7 NA
TGTGCCAGCAGCCCCCCCGGGAGAGTGCGGGAGCTGTTTTTT CASSPPGRVRELFF TRBV5-6 many TRBJ2-2 NA
TGTGCCAGCAGTCCATCCCTGAGGACTAACTATGGCTACACCTTC CASSPSLRTNYGYTF TRBV28 NA TRBJ1-2 NA
TGTGCCAGCAGAACTCAACTGGGACAGGAGATAAGCAATCAGCCCCAGCATTTT CASRTQLGQEISNQPQHF TRBV28 NA TRBJ1-5 TRBD1
TGTGCCAGCAGCCAATCCCGGAGGGAGAACACTGAAGCTTTCTTT CASSQSRRENTEAFF TRBV7-2 NA TRBJ1-1 NA
TGTGCCAGCAGCTTATGGCCGGTAAACTATGGCTACACCTTC CASSLWPVNYGYTF TRBV7-2 once TRBJ1-2 NA
TGTGCCATCAGGAGGGACAGGGGGGAATCTTCACCCCTCCACTTT CAIRRDRGESSPLHF TRBV10-3 NA TRBJ1-6 TRBD1
TGCGCCAGCAGTGATGGCCCGGGGGCAGATACGCAGTATTTT CASSDGPGADTQYF TRBV10-2 NA TRBJ2-3 NA
TGTGCCAGCAGTTCCTACGACACCTGGAATCAGCCCCAGCATTTT CASSSYDTWNQPQHF TRBV28 NA TRBJ1-5 NA
TGCGCCAGCAGCATAGGAAGCGGCAATGAGCAGTTCTTC CASSIGSGNEQFF TRBV5-1 NA TRBJ2-1 NA
TGTGCCAGCTCACCAGTGACAGGGGCCTACGAGCAGTACTTC CASSPVTGAYEQYF TRBV18 NA TRBJ2-7 TRBD1
TGTGCCAGCAGTGACGACGTAGAGACCCAGTACTTC CASSDDVETQYF TRBV2 NA TRBJ2-5 NA
TGTGCCATCAGTGAGTCACCAGGGGGGGAGGGCACTGAAGCTTTCTTT CAISESPGGEGTEAFF TRBV10-3 NA TRBJ1-1 TRBD1
TGTGCCACGCGGGGGTCGAACACCGGGGAGCTGTTTTTT CATRGSNTGELFF TRBV19 NA TRBJ2-2 TRBD2
TGTGCCAGTAGTGACCGGGACAGGGGTAGGTACGAGCAGTACTTC CASSDRDRGRYEQYF TRBV19 few TRBJ2-7 TRBD1
TGTGCCACCAGCAGAGATCTGGGGGGAAGGGAGACCCAGTACTTC CATSRDLGGRETQYF TRBV15 NA TRBJ2-5 NA
TGCGCCAGCAGCCAAGAACCAGGGGCTCTTAACACTGAAGCTTTCTTT CASSQEPGALNTEAFF TRBV4-3 NA TRBJ1-1 NA
TGTGCCAGCAGCCAGGGACTAGAGACCGGGGAGCTGTTTTTT CASSQGLETGELFF TRBV5-4 NA TRBJ2-2 TRBD2
TGTGCCAGCATGGAACCAAGCTCCTACGAGCAGTACTTC CASMEPSSYEQYF TRBV28 NA TRBJ2-7 NA
TGTGCCAGCAGCTCTCAAGGGTCCAACCTGCGAGGCTATGGCTACACCTTC CASSSQGSNLRGYGYTF TRBV7-9 NA TRBJ1-2 NA
TGTGCCAGCAGTGCCCTAGCGGGAGTCTACAATGAGCAGTTCTTC CASSALAGVYNEQFF TRBV6-1 NA TRBJ2-1 TRBD2
TGCGCCAGCGGTTCCTACAATGAGCAGTTCTTC CASGSYNEQFF TRBV10-1 few TRBJ2-1 NA
TGTGCCAGCAGCTTGCAACAGTTCTCTGGAAACACCATATATTTT CASSLQQFSGNTIYF TRBV5-4 NA TRBJ1-3 NA
TGTGCCAGCAGCTTAGATGGGACAGGGGTGTGGGAGCAGTACTTC CASSLDGTGVWEQYF TRBV7-8 NA TRBJ2-7 TRBD1
TGTGCCTGGGGCCCCGACAGGCTACCCTCCTACGAGCAGTACTTC CAWGPDRLPSYEQYF TRBV30 NA TRBJ2-7 NA
TGTGCCAGCAGTTTACTCCCAAATATGGGTGAAGCTTTCTTT CASSLLPNMGEAFF TRBV28 NA TRBJ1-1 NA
TGTGCCAGCAGCCAAGTTCGAGCGGGGATGACTGGCAATGAGCAGTTCTTC CASSQVRAGMTGNEQFF TRBV14 NA TRBJ2-1 TRBD2
TGCAGCGGCCGACAAAGGACCGCCACAGATACGCAGTATTTT CSGRQRTATDTQYF TRBV29-1 NA TRBJ2-3 NA
TGTGCCAGCTCACCAGGGAGCAATCAGCCCCAGCATTTT CASSPGSNQPQHF TRBV18 NA TRBJ1-5 NA
TGTGCCGCTAGACAGGGGGGGCCGGATGGCTACACCTTC CAARQGGPDGYTF TRBV30 NA TRBJ1-2 TRBD1
TGTGCCAGCAGCTCCCTGGGACGGATCGCGGACGAGCAGTACTTC CASSSLGRIADEQYF TRBV7-2 NA TRBJ2-7 NA
TGTGCCAGCAGCTTCGGGAACTATGGCTACACCTTC CASSFGNYGYTF TRBV28 NA TRBJ1-2 NA
TGTGCCAGCAGCGAGCTGGCGGGAGAGTCGAACACCGGGGAGCTGTTTTTT CASSELAGESNTGELFF TRBV5-4 NA TRBJ2-2 TRBD2
TGTGCCAGCAGCCTGCAGAGCTACGAGCAGTACTTC CASSLQSYEQYF TRBV7-8 once TRBJ2-7 NA
TGTGCCAGCAGTTCAAGCGGGTGGGGGTACAATGAGCAGTTCTTC CASSSSGWGYNEQFF TRBV27 NA TRBJ2-1 NA
TGTGCCATCACAGGGGAAGGTAATTCACCCCTCCACTTT CAITGEGNSPLHF TRBV10-3 few TRBJ1-6 NA
TGTGCCAGCAGCTTAACGAGTCGGGGTCTTTTTGAGCAGTTCTTC CASSLTSRGLFEQFF TRBV7-3 NA TRBJ2-1 NA
TGTGCCAGCAGACAAGGACGGCTCCAAGAGACCCAGTACTTC CASRQGRLQETQYF TRBV2 NA TRBJ2-5 NA
TGTGCCAGCAGCTTGGCACAAAAAACACGAGGCTACACCTTC CASSLAQKTRGYTF TRBV5-4 NA TRBJ1-2 NA
TGCAGCGGTGGGACCAAGGGGTATGGCTACACCTTC CSGGTKGYGYTF TRBV29-1 NA TRBJ1-2 NA
TGTGCCAGCAGTTTATACGGGAGAGGTAATGAGCAGTTCTTC CASSLYGRGNEQFF TRBV27 NA TRBJ2-1 NA
TGTGCCAGCAACGTTGGCGACGAAAAACTGTTTTTT CASNVGDEKLFF TRBV2 once TRBJ1-4 NA
TGTGCCAGCAGCCGCGGACAGGGGATTGGCTACACCTTC CASSRGQGIGYTF TRBV5-4 NA TRBJ1-2 TRBD1
TGTGCCAGCAGTTTAAACCCTCATCAAGGGCAAGAGACCCAGTACTTC CASSLNPHQGQETQYF TRBV27 NA TRBJ2-5 NA